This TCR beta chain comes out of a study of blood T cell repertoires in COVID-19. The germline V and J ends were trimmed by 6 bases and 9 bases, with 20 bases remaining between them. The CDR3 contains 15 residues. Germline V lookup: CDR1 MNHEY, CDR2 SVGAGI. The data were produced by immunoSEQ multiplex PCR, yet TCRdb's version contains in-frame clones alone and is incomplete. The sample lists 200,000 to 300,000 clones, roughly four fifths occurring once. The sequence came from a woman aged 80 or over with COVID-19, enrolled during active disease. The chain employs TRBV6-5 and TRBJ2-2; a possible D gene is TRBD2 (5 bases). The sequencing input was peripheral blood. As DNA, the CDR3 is TGTGCCAGCAGAGATCCATGGGGAGAGAGGCGGGAGCTGTTTTTT. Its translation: CASRDPWGERRELFF.